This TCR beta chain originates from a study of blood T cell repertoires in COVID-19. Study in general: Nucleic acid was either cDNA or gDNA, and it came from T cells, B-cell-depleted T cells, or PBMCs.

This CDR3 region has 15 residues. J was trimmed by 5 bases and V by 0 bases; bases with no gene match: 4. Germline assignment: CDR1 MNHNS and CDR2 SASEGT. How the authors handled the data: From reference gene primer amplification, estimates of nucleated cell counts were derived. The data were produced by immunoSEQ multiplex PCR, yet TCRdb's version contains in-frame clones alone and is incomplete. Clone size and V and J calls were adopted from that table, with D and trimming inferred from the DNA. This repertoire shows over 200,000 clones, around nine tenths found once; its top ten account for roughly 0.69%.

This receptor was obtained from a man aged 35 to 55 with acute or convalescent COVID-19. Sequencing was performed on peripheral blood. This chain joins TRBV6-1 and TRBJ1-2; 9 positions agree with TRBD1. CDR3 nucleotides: TGTGCCAGCAGTGAAGCGACAGGGGGATGGTATGGCTACACCTTC. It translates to CASSEATGGWYGYTF.